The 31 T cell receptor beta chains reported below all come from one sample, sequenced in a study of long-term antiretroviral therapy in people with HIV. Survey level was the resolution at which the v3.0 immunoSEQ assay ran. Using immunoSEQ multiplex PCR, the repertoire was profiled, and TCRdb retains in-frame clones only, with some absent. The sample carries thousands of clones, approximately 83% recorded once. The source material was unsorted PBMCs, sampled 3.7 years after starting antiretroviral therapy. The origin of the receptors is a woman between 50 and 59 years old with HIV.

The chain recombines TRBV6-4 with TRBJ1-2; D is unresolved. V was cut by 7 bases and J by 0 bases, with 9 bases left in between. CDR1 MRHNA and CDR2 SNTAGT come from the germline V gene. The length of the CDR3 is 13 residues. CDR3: CASNRVANYGYTF. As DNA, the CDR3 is TGTGCCAGCAACCGGGTTGCTAACTATGGCTACACCTTC.

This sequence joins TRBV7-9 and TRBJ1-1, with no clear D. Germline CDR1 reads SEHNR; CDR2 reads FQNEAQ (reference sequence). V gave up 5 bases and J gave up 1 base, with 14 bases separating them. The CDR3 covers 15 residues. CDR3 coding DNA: TGTGCCAGCAGCCCGTCGAGGGTCCCGAACACTGAAGCTTTCTTT. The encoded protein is CASSPSRVPNTEAFF.

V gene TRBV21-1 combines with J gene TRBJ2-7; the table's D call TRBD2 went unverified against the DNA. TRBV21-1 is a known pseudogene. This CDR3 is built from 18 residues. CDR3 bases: TGTGCCAGCAGCAAAAGAGGGGCGACTAGCGGGAAAATGTACGAGCAGTACTTC. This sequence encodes CASSKRGATSGKMYEQYF.

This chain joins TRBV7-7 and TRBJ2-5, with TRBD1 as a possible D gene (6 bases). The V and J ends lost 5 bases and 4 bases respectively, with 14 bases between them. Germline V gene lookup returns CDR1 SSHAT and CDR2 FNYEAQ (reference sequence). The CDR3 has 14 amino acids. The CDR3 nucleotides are TGTGCCAGCAGCCCCGCAGGGGCAGGAGAGACCCAGTACTTC. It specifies CASSPAGAGETQYF.

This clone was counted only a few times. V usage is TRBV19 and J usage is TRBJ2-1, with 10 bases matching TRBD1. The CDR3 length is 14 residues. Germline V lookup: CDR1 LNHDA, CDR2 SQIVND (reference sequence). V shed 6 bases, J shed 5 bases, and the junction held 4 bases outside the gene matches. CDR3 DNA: TGTGCCAGTAGGAGGGACAGGGGAAACAATGAGCAGTTCTTC. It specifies CASRRDRGNNEQFF.

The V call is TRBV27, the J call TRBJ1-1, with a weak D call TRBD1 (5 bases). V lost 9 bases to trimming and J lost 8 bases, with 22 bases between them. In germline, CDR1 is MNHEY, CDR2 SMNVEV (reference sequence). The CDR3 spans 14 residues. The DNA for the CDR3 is TGTGCCAGTCAATGGGGAAATGGGGGTGGGGAAGCTTTCTTT. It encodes CASQWGNGGGEAFF.

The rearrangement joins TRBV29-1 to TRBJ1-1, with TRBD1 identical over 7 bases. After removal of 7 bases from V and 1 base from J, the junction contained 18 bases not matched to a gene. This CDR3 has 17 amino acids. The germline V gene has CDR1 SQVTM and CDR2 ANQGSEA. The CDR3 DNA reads TGCAGCGCCCAGGGGGGATCACGGGGGGCTGGGAACACTGAAGCTTTCTTT. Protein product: CSAQGGSRGAGNTEAFF.

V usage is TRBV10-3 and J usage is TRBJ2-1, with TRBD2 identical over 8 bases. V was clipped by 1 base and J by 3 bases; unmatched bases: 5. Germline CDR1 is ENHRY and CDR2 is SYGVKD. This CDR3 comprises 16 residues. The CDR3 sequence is CAISEFAGGVYNEQFF. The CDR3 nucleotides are TGTGCCATCAGTGAGTTCGCGGGAGGCGTCTACAATGAGCAGTTCTTC.

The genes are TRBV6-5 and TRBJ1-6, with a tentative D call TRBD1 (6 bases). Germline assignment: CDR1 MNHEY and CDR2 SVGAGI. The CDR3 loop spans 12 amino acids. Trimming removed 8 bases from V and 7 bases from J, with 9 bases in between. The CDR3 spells CASSGGNSPLHF. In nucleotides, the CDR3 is TGTGCCAGCTCGGGGGGCAATTCACCCCTCCACTTT.

Here the CDR3 reads CASSQVQSTDTQYF. The DNA of the CDR3 is TGCGCCAGCAGCCAAGTTCAGAGCACAGATACGCAGTATTTT. The chain employs TRBV4-1 and TRBJ2-3; D uncertain. Trimming removed 1 base at V and 0 bases at J, with 5 bases between. This CDR3 region has 14 residues. Germline CDR1 and CDR2: MGHRA and YSYEKL.

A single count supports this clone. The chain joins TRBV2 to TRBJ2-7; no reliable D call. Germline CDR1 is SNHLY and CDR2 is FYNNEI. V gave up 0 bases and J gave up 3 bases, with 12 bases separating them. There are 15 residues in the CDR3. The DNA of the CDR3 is TGTGCCAGCAGTGAAGCAGGGCAGTTCTACTACGAGCAGTACTTC. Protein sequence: CASSEAGQFYYEQYF.

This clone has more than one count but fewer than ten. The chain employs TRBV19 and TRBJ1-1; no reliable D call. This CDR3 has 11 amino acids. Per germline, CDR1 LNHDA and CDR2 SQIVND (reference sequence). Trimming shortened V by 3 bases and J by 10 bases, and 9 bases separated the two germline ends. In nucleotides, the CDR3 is TGTGCCAGTAGTATTGGGCCCTCAGCTTTCTTT. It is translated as CASSIGPSAFF.

CDR3 bases: TGTGCCAGCAGTCCGACAGGGGCGCCTTGGTATTTT. Its protein is CASSPTGAPWYF. This chain connects TRBV27 to TRBJ2-3; 8 positions agree with TRBD1. The V gene end was trimmed by 5 bases and the J gene end by 14 bases; junction bases not matched to a gene: 9. CDR3 length: 12 amino acids. Germline V lookup: CDR1 MNHEY, CDR2 SMNVEV (reference sequence).

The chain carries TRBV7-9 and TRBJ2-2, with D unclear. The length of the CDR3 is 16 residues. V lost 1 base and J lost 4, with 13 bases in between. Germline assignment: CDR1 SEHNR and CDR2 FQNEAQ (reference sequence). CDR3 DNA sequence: TGTGCCAGCAGCTTAGGGCTCCCACCCGGCACCGGGGAGCTGTTTTTT. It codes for CASSLGLPPGTGELFF.

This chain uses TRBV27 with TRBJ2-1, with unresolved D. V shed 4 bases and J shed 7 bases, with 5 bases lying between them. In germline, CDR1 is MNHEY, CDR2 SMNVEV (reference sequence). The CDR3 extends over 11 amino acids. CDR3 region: CASSSPNEQFF. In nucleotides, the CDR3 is TGTGCCAGCAGTTCGCCTAATGAGCAGTTCTTC.

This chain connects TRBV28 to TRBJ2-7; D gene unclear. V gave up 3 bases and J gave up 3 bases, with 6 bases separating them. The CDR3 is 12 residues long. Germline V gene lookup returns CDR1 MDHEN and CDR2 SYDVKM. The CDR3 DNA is TGTGCCAGCAGTTTCGAGTACTACGAGCAGTACTTC. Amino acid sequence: CASSFEYYEQYF. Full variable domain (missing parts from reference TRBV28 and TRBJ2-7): DVKVTQSSRYLVKRTGEKVFLECVQDMDHENMFWYRQDPGLGLRLIYFSYDVKMKEKGDIPEGYSVSREKKERFSLILESASTNQTSMYLCASSFEYYEQYFGPGTRLTVT.

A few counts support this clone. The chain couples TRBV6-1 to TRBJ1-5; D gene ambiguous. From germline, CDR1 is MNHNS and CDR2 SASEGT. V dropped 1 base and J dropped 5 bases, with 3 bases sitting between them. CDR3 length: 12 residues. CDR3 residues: CASSEGDQPQHF. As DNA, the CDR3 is TGTGCCAGCAGTGAAGGGGATCAGCCCCAGCATTTT.

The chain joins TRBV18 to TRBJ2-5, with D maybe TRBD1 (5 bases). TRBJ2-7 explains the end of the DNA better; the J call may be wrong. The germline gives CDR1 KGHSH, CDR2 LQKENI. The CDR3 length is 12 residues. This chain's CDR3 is CASSPDSYEQYF. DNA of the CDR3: TGTGCCAGCTCACCCGACAGCTACGAGCAGTACTTC.

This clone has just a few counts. The CDR3 here is CASSLVSGLTGELFF. The CDR3 nucleotides read TGTGCCAGCAGCTTAGTTTCGGGATTGACCGGGGAGCTGTTTTTT. The rearrangement links TRBV7-9 to TRBJ2-2; D may be TRBD2 (5 bases). Trimming took off 1 base at V and 5 bases at J, with 11 bases between the two ends. This CDR3 region has 15 residues. The germline V gene encodes CDR1 SEHNR and CDR2 FQNEAQ (reference sequence).

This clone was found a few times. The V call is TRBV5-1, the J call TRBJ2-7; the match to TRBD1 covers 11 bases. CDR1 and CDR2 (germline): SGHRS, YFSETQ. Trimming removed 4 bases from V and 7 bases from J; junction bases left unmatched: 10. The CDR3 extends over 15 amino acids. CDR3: CASSPGTGGPEEQYF. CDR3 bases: TGCGCCAGCAGCCCCGGGACAGGGGGTCCTGAGGAGCAGTACTTC. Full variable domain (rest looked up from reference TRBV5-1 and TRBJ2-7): KAGVTQTPRYLIKTRGQQVTLSCSPISGHRSVSWYQQTPGQGLQFLFEYFSETQRNKGNFPGRFSGRQFSNSRSEMNVSTLELGDSALYLCASSPGTGGPEEQYFGPGTRLTVT.

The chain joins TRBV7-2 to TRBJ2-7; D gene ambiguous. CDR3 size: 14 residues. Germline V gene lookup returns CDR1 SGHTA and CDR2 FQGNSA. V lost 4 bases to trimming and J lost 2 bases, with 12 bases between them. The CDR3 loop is CASSSVDTAYEQYF. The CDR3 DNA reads TGTGCCAGCAGCTCCGTAGACACCGCCTACGAGCAGTACTTC. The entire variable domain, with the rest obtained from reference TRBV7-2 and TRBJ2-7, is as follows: GAGVSQSPSNKVTEKGKDVELRCDPISGHTALYWYRQSLGQGLEFLIYFQGNSAPDKSGLPSDRFSAERTGGSVSTLTIQRTQQEDSAVYLCASSSVDTAYEQYFGPGTRLTVT.

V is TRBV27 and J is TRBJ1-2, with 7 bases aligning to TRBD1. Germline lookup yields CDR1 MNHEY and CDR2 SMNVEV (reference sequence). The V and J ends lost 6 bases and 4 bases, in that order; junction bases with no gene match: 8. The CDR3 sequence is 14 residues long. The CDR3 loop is CASSPQGRGYGYTF. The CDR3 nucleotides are TGTGCCAGCAGCCCACAGGGGAGAGGCTATGGCTACACCTTC.

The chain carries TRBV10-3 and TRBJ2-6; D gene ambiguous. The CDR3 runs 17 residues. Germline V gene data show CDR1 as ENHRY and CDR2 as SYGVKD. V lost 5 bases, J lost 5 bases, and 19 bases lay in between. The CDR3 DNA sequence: TGTGCCATCAGTCTTGCATTCTGTCAAAGTCGGGCCAACGTCCTGACTTTC. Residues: CAISLAFCQSRANVLTF.

DNA of the CDR3: TGTGCCAGCAGCTTCCGGACTAGCGGGACCAAATACAATGAGCAGTTCTTC. Amino acid sequence: CASSFRTSGTKYNEQFF. This sequence joins TRBV5-6 and TRBJ2-1; TRBD2 agrees at 12 bases. The CDR3 runs to 17 residues. J was trimmed by 4 bases and V by 2 bases; bases with no gene match: 7. Germline CDR1 is SGHDT and CDR2 is YYEEEE.

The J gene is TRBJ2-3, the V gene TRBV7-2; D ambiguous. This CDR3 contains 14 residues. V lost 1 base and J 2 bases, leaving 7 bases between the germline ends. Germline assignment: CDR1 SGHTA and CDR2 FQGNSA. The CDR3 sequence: CASSLVATTDTQYF. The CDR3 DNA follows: TGTGCCAGCAGCTTAGTAGCAACCACAGATACGCAGTATTTT.

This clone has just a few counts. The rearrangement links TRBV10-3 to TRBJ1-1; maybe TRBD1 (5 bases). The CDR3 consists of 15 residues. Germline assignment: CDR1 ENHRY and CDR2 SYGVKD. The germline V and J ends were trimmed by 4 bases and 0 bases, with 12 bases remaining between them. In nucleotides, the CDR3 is TGTGCCATCAGTGGAGGGGATTCCATGAACACTGAAGCTTTCTTT. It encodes CAISGGDSMNTEAFF.

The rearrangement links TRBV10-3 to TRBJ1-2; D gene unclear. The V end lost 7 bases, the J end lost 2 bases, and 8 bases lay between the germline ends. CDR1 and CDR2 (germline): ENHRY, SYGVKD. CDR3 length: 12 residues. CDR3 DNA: TGTGCCATCAAGGAGGGAAACTATGGCTACACCTTC. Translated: CAIKEGNYGYTF.

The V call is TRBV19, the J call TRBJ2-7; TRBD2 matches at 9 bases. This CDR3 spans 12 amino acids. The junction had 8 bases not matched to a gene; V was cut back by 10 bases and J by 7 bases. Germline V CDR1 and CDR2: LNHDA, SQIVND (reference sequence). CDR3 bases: TGTGCCACCGCGGGAGGGCCTGGAGAGCAGTACTTC. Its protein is CATAGGPGEQYF.

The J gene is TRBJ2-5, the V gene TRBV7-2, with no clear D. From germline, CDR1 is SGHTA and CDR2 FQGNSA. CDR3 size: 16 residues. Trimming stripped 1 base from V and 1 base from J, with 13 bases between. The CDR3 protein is CASSLVAAISQETQYF. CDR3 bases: TGTGCCAGCAGCTTAGTGGCAGCAATAAGCCAAGAGACCCAGTACTTC.

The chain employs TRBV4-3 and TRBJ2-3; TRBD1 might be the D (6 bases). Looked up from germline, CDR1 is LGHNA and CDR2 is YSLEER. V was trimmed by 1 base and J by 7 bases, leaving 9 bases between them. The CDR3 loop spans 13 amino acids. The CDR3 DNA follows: TGCGCCAGCAGCCAAGGACAGGCAAATACGCAGTATTTT. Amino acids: CASSQGQANTQYF.

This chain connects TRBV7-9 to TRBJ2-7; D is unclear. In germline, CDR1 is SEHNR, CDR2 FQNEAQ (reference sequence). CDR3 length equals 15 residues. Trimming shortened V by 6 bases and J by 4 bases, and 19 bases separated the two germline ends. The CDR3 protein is CASSLYPTIPYEQYF. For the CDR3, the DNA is TGTGCCAGCAGTTTATATCCCACCATTCCGTACGAGCAGTACTTC. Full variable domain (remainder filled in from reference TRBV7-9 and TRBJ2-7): DTGVSQNPRHKITKRGQNVTFRCDPISEHNRLYWYRQTLGQGPEFLTYFQNEAQLEKSRLLSDRFSAERPKGSFSTLEIQRTEQGDSAMYLCASSLYPTIPYEQYFGPGTRLTVT.